This TCR beta chain was sequenced in a study of beta chain features in type 1 diabetes. This clone was found a few times. The study reverse transcribed the entire isolated RNA, so it sequenced expressed TCRB transcripts. Sequencing was performed with immunoSEQ multiplex PCR; in TCRdb, only in-frame clones are kept and a portion is missing. The table includes fewer than 350,000 clones, 15% to 20% detected once. The J segment lost 2 bases and the V segment lost 4 bases, leaving 4 bases of the junction unmatched. CDR3 length: 14 residues. Germline CDR1 and CDR2: KGHSH and LQKENI. What was sequenced was naive CD4+ T cells from blood. The chain combines TRBV18 with TRBJ1-2, with 7 positions matching TRBD1. The clonotype comes from a woman younger than 35 in good health. The CDR3 region is CASSLSGQNYGYTF. CDR3 bases: TGTGCCAGCTCACTGTCGGGACAGAACTATGGCTACACCTTC. Using reference TRBV18 and TRBJ1-2 for the parts outside the CDR3, the full variable domain is NAGVMQNPRHLVRRRGQEARLRCSPMKGHSHVYWYRQLPEEGLKFMVYLQKENIIDESGMPKERFSAEFPKEGPSILRIQQVVRGDSAAYFCASSLSGQNYGYTFGSGTRLTVV.